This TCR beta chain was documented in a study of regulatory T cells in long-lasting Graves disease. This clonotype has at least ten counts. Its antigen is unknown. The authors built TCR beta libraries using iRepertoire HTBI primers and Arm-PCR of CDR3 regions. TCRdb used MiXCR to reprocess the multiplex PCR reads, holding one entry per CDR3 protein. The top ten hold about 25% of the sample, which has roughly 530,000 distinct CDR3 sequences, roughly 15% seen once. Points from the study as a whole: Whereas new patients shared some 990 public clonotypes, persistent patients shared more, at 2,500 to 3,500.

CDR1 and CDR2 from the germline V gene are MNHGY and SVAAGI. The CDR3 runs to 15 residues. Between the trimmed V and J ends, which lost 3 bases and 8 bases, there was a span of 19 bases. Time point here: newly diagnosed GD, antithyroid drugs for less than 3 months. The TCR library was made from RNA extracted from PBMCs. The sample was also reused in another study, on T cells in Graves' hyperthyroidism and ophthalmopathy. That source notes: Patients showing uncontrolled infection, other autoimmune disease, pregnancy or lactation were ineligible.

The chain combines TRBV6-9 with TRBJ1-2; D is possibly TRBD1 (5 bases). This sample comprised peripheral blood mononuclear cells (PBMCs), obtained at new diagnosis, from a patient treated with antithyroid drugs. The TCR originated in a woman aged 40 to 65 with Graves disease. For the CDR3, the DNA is TGTGCCAGCAGTTACCCCGGGACGGCCGCATGGGGCTACACCTTC. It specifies CASSYPGTAAWGYTF.